Presented here are 24 T cell receptor beta chains from one specimen sequenced in a study of HIV-infected patients and healthy controls. Whole blood was used without fractionation, so all unsorted peripheral T cells were included. cDNA was made from roughly 470 ng RNA using alpha and beta constant primers. Each of the alpha and beta chains got its own library through chain-specific third strand synthesis with indices. In TCRdb, the 5' RACE reads were re-called with MiXCR into one record per CDR3 protein. Among some 12,000 distinct CDR3 sequences listed, approximately 9.1% were seen once. The sequencing here drew on blood, taken before antiretroviral therapy. These receptors were collected from an adult with HIV infection. The donor label of this sample is uncertain.

This clonotype has ten or more counts. The genes are TRBV7-2 and TRBJ2-3; D uncertain. Germline V CDR1 and CDR2: SGHTA, FQGNSA. CDR3 length: 12 residues. The V end lost 5 bases, the J end lost 1 base, and 4 bases lay between the germline ends. In DNA, the CDR3 is TGTGCCAGCAGCGTGTGCACAGATACGCAGTATTTT. This gives the protein CASSVCTDTQYF.

The V gene is TRBV5-6, the J gene TRBJ1-1, with 7 bases lining up with TRBD1. CDR3 length: 14 amino acids. Germline V gene lookup returns CDR1 SGHDT and CDR2 YYEEEE. With V trimmed by 0 bases and J by 5 bases, 4 bases remained unmatched. For the CDR3, the DNA is TGTGCCAGCAGCTTGGTTTCAGGGGGTACTGAAGCTTTCTTT. Translation gives CASSLVSGGTEAFF.

At least ten counts were recorded for this clonotype. The chain is built from TRBV20-1 and TRBJ1-2; D gene ambiguous. Germline V gives CDR1 DFQATT, CDR2 SNEGSKA (reference sequence). This CDR3 is built from 15 residues. Trimming cost V 3 bases and J 0 bases, with 14 bases left between them. The DNA of the CDR3 is TGCAGTGCTAGTTTGTCGGGGTCCTCTAACTATGGCTACACCTTC. This translates into CSASLSGSSNYGYTF.

This clonotype has at least ten counts. V is TRBV30 and J is TRBJ2-3; D uncertain. Germline V gene data show CDR1 as GTSNPN and CDR2 as SVGIG (reference sequence). The CDR3 spans 15 residues. V lost 5 bases, J lost 4 bases, and 19 bases lay in between. Here the CDR3 DNA reads TGTGCCTGGGTAGCCTCCCCCCAGGTGGCAGATACGCAGTATTTT. Encoded protein: CAWVASPQVADTQYF.

This clonotype was detected many times. V is TRBV4-1 and J is TRBJ2-5, with no clear D. With 4 bases removed from V and 4 bases from J, the gap between germline ends came to 16 bases. The CDR3 spans 15 residues. Germline loops: CDR1 MGHRA, CDR2 YSYEKL. The DNA for the CDR3 is TGCGCCAGCAGCCCTTCACCGATGGGGTTAGAGACCCAGTACTTC. Translating gives CASSPSPMGLETQYF.

This clonotype has ten or more counts. V and J are TRBV13 and TRBJ2-1; TRBD1 matches at 7 bases. From germline, CDR1 is PRHDT and CDR2 FYEKMQ (reference sequence). Trimming removed 7 bases from V and 0 bases from J; junction bases left unmatched: 15. This CDR3 is built from 18 residues. CDR3 sequence: CASTSHDPGQSSYNEQFF. The DNA for the CDR3 is TGTGCCAGCACCTCCCACGACCCGGGACAGAGCTCCTACAATGAGCAGTTCTTC.

The table lists this clonotype with many counts. This rearrangement joins TRBV2 to TRBJ1-2, with D possibly matching TRBD1 (5 bases). V dropped 2 bases and J dropped 5 bases, with 18 bases sitting between them. The germline V gene encodes CDR1 SNHLY and CDR2 FYNNEI. The CDR3 extends over 16 amino acids. As DNA, the CDR3 is TGTGCCAGCAGTGAATGGGACGAGGCTGTTACGTATGGCTACACCTTC. Its protein product is CASSEWDEAVTYGYTF.

This clonotype appeared a few times. The V and J genes are TRBV5-6 and TRBJ2-7, with D possibly TRBD1 on 6 matching bases. The CDR3 is 15 amino acids. The V end was cut by 1 base, the J end by 7 bases, with 18 bases between. CDR1 is SGHDT, CDR2 YYEEEE, per germline. This chain's CDR3 is CASSLQGHDVKEQYF. For the CDR3, the DNA is TGTGCCAGCAGCTTGCAGGGACACGATGTTAAGGAGCAGTACTTC.

Many counts were recorded for this clonotype. This sequence joins TRBV7-2 and TRBJ1-1; no firm D call. The CDR3 length is 11 residues. Trimming removed 4 bases from V and 1 base from J, with 1 base in between. Germline CDR1 and CDR2: SGHTA and FQGNSA. CDR3: CASSSNTEAFF. CDR3 DNA: TGTGCCAGCAGCTCGAACACTGAAGCTTTCTTT.

The chain has TRBV30 and TRBJ2-1; D is possibly TRBD1 (5 bases). Germline assignment: CDR1 GTSNPN and CDR2 SVGIG (reference sequence). The CDR3 has 12 residues. Trimming pared 3 bases from V and 3 bases from J, leaving 6 bases between. The chain's CDR3 is CAWRGDYNEQFF. The CDR3 nucleotides are TGTGCCTGGAGAGGGGACTACAATGAGCAGTTCTTC.

This clonotype appeared a few times. A single base separates this from a much larger clone, so it may be a read error. V is TRBV6-2 or TRBV6-3 and J is TRBJ2-7; 9 bases match TRBD1. The CDR3 is made up of 13 amino acids. V shed 10 bases and J 2 bases; nucleotides not matched to a gene: 6. Germline CDR1 is MNHEY and CDR2 is SVGEGT. This chain's CDR3 is CANRQGEAYEQYF. CDR3 nucleotide sequence: TGTGCCAACAGACAGGGGGAGGCCTACGAGCAGTACTTC.

In its sample, this clonotype was seen many times. The CDR3 DNA is TGCGCCACCAAGCGGGGGTCAGGGTATTCGTACACTGAAGCTTTCTTT. Amino acid sequence: CATKRGSGYSYTEAFF. The V call is TRBV5-1, the J call TRBJ1-1, with D perhaps TRBD1 (5 bases). From germline, CDR1 is SGHRS and CDR2 YFSETQ. This CDR3 has 16 residues. Trimming left V 9 bases short and J 3 bases short, with 24 bases between.

This clonotype was seen ten or more times. The chain links TRBV7-2 to TRBJ2-1, with D uncertain. The CDR3 runs to 14 residues. The V gene's germline CDR1 is SGHTA and CDR2 FQGNSA. V lost 4 bases and J 9 bases, leaving 16 bases between the germline ends. The DNA for the CDR3 is TGTGCCAGCAGCTCCACTACCGGGTATTTTGAGCAGTTCTTC. Protein product: CASSSTTGYFEQFF. Full variable domain (remainder filled in from reference TRBV7-2 and TRBJ2-1): GAGVSQSPSNKVTEKGKDVELRCDPISGHTALYWYRQSLGQGLEFLIYFQGNSAPDKSGLPSDRFSAERTGGSVSTLTIQRTQQEDSAVYLCASSSTTGYFEQFFGPGTRLTVL.

Points on this clonotype: With a much larger clone just one base away, this may be a read error. This rearrangement joins TRBV7-8 to TRBJ2-1; maybe TRBD2 (7 bases). The CDR3 length is 14 residues. CDR1 is SGHVS and CDR2 is FQNEAQ in the germline V gene. CDR3 nucleotides: TGTGCCAGCAGCTTAGGGGGAGGGAAGGGGGAGCATTTCTTC. Its translation: CASSLGGGKGEHFF.

This chain links TRBV5-1 with TRBJ1-1; no definite D call. CDR3 size: 13 residues. V was clipped by 4 bases and J by 1 base, with 8 bases between them. CDR1 is SGHRS, CDR2 YFSETQ, per germline. Written as DNA, the CDR3 is TGCGCCAGCAGCCAAACACAGAACACTGAAGCTTTCTTT. As protein: CASSQTQNTEAFF.

This clonotype was recorded at least ten times. The V gene is TRBV5-1, the J gene TRBJ2-3; unclear D gene. The V and J ends lost 2 bases and 5 bases respectively, with 15 bases between them. The CDR3 has 15 residues. Germline V gene lookup returns CDR1 SGHRS and CDR2 YFSETQ. The CDR3 sequence: CASSFRPSDGDTQYF. DNA of the CDR3: TGCGCCAGCAGCTTTAGGCCAAGCGACGGAGATACGCAGTATTTT.

In its sample, this clonotype was seen many times. This chain connects TRBV9 to TRBJ2-4; D is ambiguous. The V gene's germline CDR1 is SGDLS and CDR2 YYNGEE. V was cut by 3 bases and J by 7 bases, with 11 bases left in between. CDR3 length: 13 amino acids. CDR3 coding DNA: TGTGCCAGCAGCGGCCCCGAGATGAACATTCAGTACTTC. As protein: CASSGPEMNIQYF.

The chain employs TRBV6-6 and TRBJ1-1; D not certain. There are 14 residues in the CDR3. V dropped 3 bases and J dropped 5 bases, with 13 bases sitting between them. The germline gives CDR1 MNHNY, CDR2 SVGAGI (reference sequence). CDR3 nucleotides: TGTGCCAGCAGTTATGCCCTCTCGGGGACTGAAGCTTTCTTT. Translating it yields CASSYALSGTEAFF.

This clonotype was detected many times. The chain uses TRBV10-3 and TRBJ1-2, with D possibly matching TRBD1 (6 bases). CDR3 length: 12 amino acids. CDR1 is ENHRY and CDR2 is SYGVKD in the germline V gene. V was shortened by 6 bases and J by 3 bases, with 8 bases between the two germline ends. Here the CDR3 DNA reads TGTGCCATCAGGAGGGGGGACTATGGCTACACCTTC. It is translated as CAIRRGDYGYTF.

This clonotype has ten or more counts. The chain links TRBV6-5 to TRBJ2-3; tentative D call: TRBD2 (5 bases). The CDR3 has 14 residues. Germline V gene data show CDR1 as MNHEY and CDR2 as SVGAGI. The V end was cut by 6 bases, the J end by 10 bases, with 20 bases between. The CDR3 region has the DNA TGTGCCAGCAGCCCCATAGACCAGACGCGGGCGCAGTATTTT. Translating it yields CASSPIDQTRAQYF.

At least ten counts were recorded for this clonotype. The chain combines TRBV10-3 with TRBJ1-2; D not certain. V dropped 8 bases and J dropped 4 bases, with 20 bases sitting between them. Germline V gene lookup returns CDR1 ENHRY and CDR2 SYGVKD. This CDR3 has 15 amino acids. The chain's CDR3 is CAISVGSRTGYGYTF. Here the CDR3 DNA reads TGTGCCATCTCCGTAGGGAGCAGAACGGGCTATGGCTACACCTTC.

A word on this clonotype: This may be a read error: a much more frequent sequence differs by one nucleotide. The chain employs TRBV7-9 and TRBJ2-7, with no clear D. Germline CDR1 is SEHNR and CDR2 is FQNEAQ (reference sequence). The CDR3 has 13 residues. The CDR3 here is CASSGYSSYEHYF. The CDR3 DNA follows: TGTGCCAGCAGCGGCTACAGTTCCTACGAGCATTACTTC.

This clonotype was counted at least ten times. The chain couples TRBV12-3 or TRBV12-4 to TRBJ1-1, with 7 bases lining up with TRBD1. V dropped 3 bases and J dropped 6; count of bases not matched to a gene: 13. The CDR3 has 16 residues. The CDR3 DNA is TGTGCCAGCAGTTTTAGAGGCAGGGGGGCCGGTGCTGAAGCTTTCTTT. Translated, it gives CASSFRGRGAGAEAFF.

This sequence joins TRBV6-5 and TRBJ2-3, with TRBD1 identical over 9 bases. The length of the CDR3 is 14 residues. Losses at the gene ends were 10 bases for V and 3 bases for J; bases not matched to a gene: 8. Germline V CDR1 and CDR2: MNHEY, SVGAGI. CDR3 in DNA: TGTGCCACCTATGACAGGGGGAGGACAGATACGCAGTATTTT. Protein sequence: CATYDRGRTDTQYF.